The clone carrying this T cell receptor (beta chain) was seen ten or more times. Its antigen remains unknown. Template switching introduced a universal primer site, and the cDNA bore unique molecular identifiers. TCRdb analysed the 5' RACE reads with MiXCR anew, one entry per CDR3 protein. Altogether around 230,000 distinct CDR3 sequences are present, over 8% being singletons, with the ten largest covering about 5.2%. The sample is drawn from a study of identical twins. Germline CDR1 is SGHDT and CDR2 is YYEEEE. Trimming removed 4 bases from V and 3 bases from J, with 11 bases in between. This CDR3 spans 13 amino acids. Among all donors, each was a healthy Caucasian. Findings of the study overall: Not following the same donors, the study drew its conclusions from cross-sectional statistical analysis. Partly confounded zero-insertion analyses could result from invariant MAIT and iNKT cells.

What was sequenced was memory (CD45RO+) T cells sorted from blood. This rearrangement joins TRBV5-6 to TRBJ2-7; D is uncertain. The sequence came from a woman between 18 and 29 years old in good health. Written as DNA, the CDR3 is TGTGCCAGCAGCGATCGACTGATCTACGAGCAGTACTTC. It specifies CASSDRLIYEQYF.